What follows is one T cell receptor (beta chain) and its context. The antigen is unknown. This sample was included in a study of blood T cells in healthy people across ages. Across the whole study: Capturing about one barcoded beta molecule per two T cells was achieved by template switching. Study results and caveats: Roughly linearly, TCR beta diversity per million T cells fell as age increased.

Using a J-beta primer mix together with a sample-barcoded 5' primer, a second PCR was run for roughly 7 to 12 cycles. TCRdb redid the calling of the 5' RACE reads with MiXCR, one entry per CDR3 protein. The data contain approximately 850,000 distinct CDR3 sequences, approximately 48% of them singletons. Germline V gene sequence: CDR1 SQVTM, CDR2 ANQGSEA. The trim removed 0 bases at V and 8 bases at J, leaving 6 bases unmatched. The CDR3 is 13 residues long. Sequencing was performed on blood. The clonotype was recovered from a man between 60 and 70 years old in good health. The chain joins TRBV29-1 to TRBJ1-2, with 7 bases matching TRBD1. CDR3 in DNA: TGCAGCGTTGAAGATATCACAGGGGAGGGCTACACCTTC. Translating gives CSVEDITGEGYTF.